This record looks at one TCR beta chain sequence and its context. Trimming cost V 4 bases and J 3 bases, with 3 bases left between them. The germline CDR1 and CDR2 sequences are SGHTA and FQGNSA. This CDR3 is built from 12 residues. The record originates from a study of PD-L1 blockade in urothelial cancer. Libraries were prepared by immunoSEQ multiplex PCR; TCRdb keeps only in-frame clonotypes and omits some of them. Of 90,000 to 130,000 clones in the sample, 91% were seen once. Time point of the sample: peripheral blood 6 weeks after treatment start. The chain joins TRBV7-2 to TRBJ2-2, with unresolved D. The clonotype comes from a man in his 60s with urothelial cancer. The sample consisted of PBMCs, taken around atezolizumab (anti-PD-L1) treatment. This CDR3 is CASSSDTGELFF. CDR3 sequence (DNA): TGTGCCAGCAGCTCGGACACCGGGGAGCTGTTTTTT.